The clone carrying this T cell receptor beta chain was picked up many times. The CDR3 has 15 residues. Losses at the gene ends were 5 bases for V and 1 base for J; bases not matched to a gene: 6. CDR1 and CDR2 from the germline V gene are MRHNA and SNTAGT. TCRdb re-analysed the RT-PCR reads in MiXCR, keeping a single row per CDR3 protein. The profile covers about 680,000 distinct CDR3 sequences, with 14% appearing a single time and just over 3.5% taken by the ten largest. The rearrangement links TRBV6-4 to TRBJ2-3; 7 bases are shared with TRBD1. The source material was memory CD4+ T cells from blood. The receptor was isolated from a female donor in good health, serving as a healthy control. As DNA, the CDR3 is TGTGCCAGCAGTCGAACAGGGGCCGGCACAGATACGCAGTATTTT. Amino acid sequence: CASSRTGAGTDTQYF.